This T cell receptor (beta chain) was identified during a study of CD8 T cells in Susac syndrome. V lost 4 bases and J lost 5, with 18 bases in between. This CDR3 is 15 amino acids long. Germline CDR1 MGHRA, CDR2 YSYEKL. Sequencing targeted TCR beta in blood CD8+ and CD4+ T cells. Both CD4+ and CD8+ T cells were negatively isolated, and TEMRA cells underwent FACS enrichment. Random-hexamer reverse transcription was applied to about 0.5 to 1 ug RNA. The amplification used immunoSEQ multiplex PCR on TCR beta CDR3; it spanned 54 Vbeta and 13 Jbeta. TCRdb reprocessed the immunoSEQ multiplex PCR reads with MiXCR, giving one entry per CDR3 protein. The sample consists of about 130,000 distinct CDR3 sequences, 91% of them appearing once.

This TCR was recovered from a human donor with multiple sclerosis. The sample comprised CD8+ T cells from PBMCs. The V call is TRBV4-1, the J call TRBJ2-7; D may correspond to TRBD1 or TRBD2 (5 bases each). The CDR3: CASSLTLGRDHEQYF. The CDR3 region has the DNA TGCGCCAGCAGCCTTACCCTTGGCAGGGACCACGAGCAGTACTTC.